What follows is one T cell receptor beta chain and its context. All donors were healthy HIV-negative adults lacking recent acute infections or vaccinations. Adults of Caucasian background living in Nashville, Tennessee made up all donors. These data are taken from a study of shared clonotypes between healthy human individuals. Study details: The cohort comprised a couple of women and a few men. Their ages spanned 18 to 49 years.

Trimming removed 3 bases at V and 4 bases at J, with 13 bases between. Germline V CDR1 and CDR2: LNHDA, SQIVND (reference sequence). The CDR3 consists of 14 residues. Libraries were prepared by immunoSEQ multiplex PCR; TCRdb keeps only in-frame clonotypes and omits some of them. The table includes approximately 2,300,000 clones, 85% to 95% detected once. This sequence originates from a man aged 18 to 30 in good health. Some clones in this sample may be carry-over from other donors' samples. The gene calls are TRBV19 and TRBJ2-7; the D gene is possibly TRBD1 (6 bases). Material for sequencing was naive CD4+ T cells from PBMCs. Subset: CD45RA+ positively selected. The CDR3 here is CASSMETGMYEQYF. CDR3 DNA: TGTGCCAGTAGTATGGAAACAGGGATGTACGAGCAGTACTTC.